These 24 T cell receptor beta chains were sequenced from one sample in a study of metastatic and nonmetastatic thyroid tumors. From the PCR reads, TCRdb re-called clones with MiXCR. This sample has approximately 35,000 clones, with 20% to 25% found just once. Thyroid surgery had not been preceded by any treatment in any patient. The source material was tumor tissue. These receptors originate from a male donor with papillary thyroid cancer or a benign thyroid nodule (not recorded which). Some clones in this sample may be carry-over from other donors' samples.

This clone occurred a few times. This chain uses TRBV2 with TRBJ2-1; 12 nucleotides align to TRBD2. The CDR3 runs 15 residues. V dropped 5 bases and J dropped 4; count of bases not matched to a gene: 3. The germline CDR1 and CDR2 sequences are SNHLY and FYNNEI. CDR3 DNA sequence: TGTGCCAGCAGTCCAACTAGCGGGGGGTACAATGAGCAGTTCTTC. Encoded protein: CASSPTSGGYNEQFF.

The rearrangement joins TRBV14 to TRBJ1-2; no firm D call. The germline CDR1 and CDR2 sequences are SGHDN and FVKESK. Deletions cut 2 bases from V and 0 bases from J, with 13 bases between. This CDR3 contains 16 residues. CDR3: CASSQRGQAANYGYTF. The CDR3, as DNA: TGTGCCAGCAGCCAAAGAGGCCAGGCCGCTAACTATGGCTACACCTTC.

This chain links TRBV11-2 with TRBJ2-7; D possibly corresponds to TRBD1 (6 bases). Between the trimmed V and J ends, which lost 1 base and 4 bases, there was a span of 14 bases. The CDR3 is 15 amino acids. Germline CDR1 and CDR2: SGHAT and FQNNGV. CDR3 nucleotides: TGTGCCAGCAGCTTAGCCCGGAGCAGGGGTTACGAGCAGTACTTC. This sequence encodes CASSLARSRGYEQYF.

In its sample, this clone was seen many times. This rearrangement joins TRBV19 to TRBJ1-1, with 8 bases that match TRBD1. Germline CDR1 is LNHDA and CDR2 is SQIVND (reference sequence). The CDR3 runs to 16 residues. V shed 3 bases and J 3 bases; nucleotides not matched to a gene: 9. CDR3 residues: CASSMNWTGHDTEAFF. For the CDR3, the DNA is TGTGCCAGTAGTATGAATTGGACAGGGCACGACACTGAAGCTTTCTTT.

This clone was picked up many times. The chain is built from TRBV7-2 and TRBJ2-5, with 7 bases fitting TRBD1. Germline V gives CDR1 SGHTA, CDR2 FQGNSA. CDR3 length equals 16 residues. V trimming: 3 bases; J trimming: 4 bases; junction bases outside the gene matches: 11. The CDR3 nucleotides are TGTGCCAGCAGCTTGCGGACAGGCGGCCTTATAGAGACCCAGTACTTC. Translating it yields CASSLRTGGLIETQYF.

The chain joins TRBV30 to TRBJ2-1; D gene uncertain. V lost 4 bases and J lost 9, with 13 bases in between. The CDR3 extends over 12 amino acids. The germline gives CDR1 GTSNPN, CDR2 SVGIG (reference sequence). This CDR3 reads CAWKEKFGEQFF. CDR3 nucleotide sequence: TGTGCCTGGAAGGAGAAGTTCGGTGAGCAGTTCTTC.

This clone was detected only a few times. In nucleotides, the CDR3 is TGTGCCAGAAGACGCGGACTAGCGGATAGCACAGATACGCAGTATTTT. Its translation is CARRRGLADSTDTQYF. The chain uses TRBV27 and TRBJ2-3; TRBD2 matches at 10 bases. With V trimmed by 9 bases and J by 0 bases, 9 bases remained unmatched. Germline CDR1 and CDR2: MNHEY and SMNVEV (reference sequence). There are 16 residues in the CDR3.

This clone was found many times. The chain carries TRBV6-2 or TRBV6-3 and TRBJ1-1, with a weak D call TRBD1 (5 bases). Germline assignment: CDR1 MNHEY and CDR2 SVGEGT. Trimming cost V 7 bases and J 1 base, with 7 bases left between them. This CDR3 is built from 12 residues. CDR3 residues: CASNRPNTEAFF. CDR3 DNA: TGTGCCAGCAACAGGCCGAACACTGAAGCTTTCTTT.

This clone was counted at least ten times. Different DNA sequences within this sample yield the same CDR3. V gene TRBV19 combines with J gene TRBJ2-1; 10 bases are shared with TRBD2. The junction had 6 bases not matched to a gene; V was cut back by 3 bases and J by 7 bases. The germline V gene encodes CDR1 LNHDA and CDR2 SQIVND (reference sequence). The length of the CDR3 is 15 residues. The CDR3 sequence is CASSIGLAASNEQFF. The CDR3 DNA sequence: TGTGCCAGTAGTATTGGACTAGCGGCCTCTAATGAGCAGTTCTTC. The variable domain in full, with the rest retrieved from reference TRBV19 and TRBJ2-1, is DGGITQSPKYLFRKEGQNVTLSCEQNLNHDAMYWYRQDPGQGLRLIYYSQIVNDFQKGDIAEGYSVSREKKESFPLTVTSAQKNPTAFYLCASSIGLAASNEQFFGPGTRLTVL.

The chain couples TRBV7-3 to TRBJ2-1; D unclear. V dropped 0 bases and J dropped 0 bases, with 9 bases sitting between them. The CDR3 contains 16 residues. Germline V gene sequence: CDR1 SGHTA, CDR2 FQGTGA. CDR3 DNA: TGTGCCAGCAGCTTAACGGGGTCCGGCTCCTACAATGAGCAGTTCTTC. As protein: CASSLTGSGSYNEQFF.

This clone was detected ten times or more. The chain combines TRBV9 with TRBJ2-2; no clear D. The V gene lost 0 bases and the J gene lost 4 bases, with 4 bases spanning the gap. Germline V lookup: CDR1 SGDLS, CDR2 YYNGEE. The CDR3 is 13 amino acids. The CDR3 DNA is TGTGCCAGCAGCGTAGGGGCCACCGGGGAGCTGTTTTTT. It is translated as CASSVGATGELFF.

With respect to this clone: This CDR3 is also generated by other DNA sequences in the sample. The rearrangement joins TRBV28 to TRBJ2-4; 7 nucleotides agree with TRBD2. V was clipped by 5 bases and J by 6 bases; unmatched bases: 10. CDR1 is MDHEN and CDR2 is SYDVKM in the germline V gene. CDR3 size: 15 residues. The CDR3 protein is CASSLFSGGGNIQYF. In nucleotides, the CDR3 is TGTGCCAGCAGTCTATTTTCGGGGGGAGGAAACATTCAGTACTTC.

The chain employs TRBV6-1 and TRBJ2-1; tentatively, D is TRBD2 (5 bases). The CDR3 runs to 16 residues. In germline, CDR1 is MNHNS, CDR2 SASEGT. Trimming removed 2 bases from V and 8 bases from J, with 19 bases in between. CDR3 sequence reads: CASSELVGARYHEQFF. Here the CDR3 DNA reads TGTGCCAGCAGTGAACTCGTGGGAGCTAGATACCATGAGCAGTTCTTC.

This clone has at least ten counts. The chain couples TRBV4-1 to TRBJ1-1, with D possibly matching TRBD1 (6 bases). Per the germline V gene, CDR1 is MGHRA and CDR2 is YSYEKL. The CDR3 runs to 15 residues. The germline V and J ends were trimmed by 4 bases and 1 base, with 13 bases remaining between them. CDR3 amino acids: CASSLTGHQNTEAFF. CDR3 coding DNA: TGCGCCAGCAGCCTCACGGGACATCAGAACACTGAAGCTTTCTTT.

This clone is medium-sized by share. The chain couples TRBV28 to TRBJ2-2; perhaps TRBD1 as D (5 bases). Trimming removed 8 bases at V and 0 bases at J, with 7 bases between. The CDR3 contains 13 residues. Per the germline V gene, CDR1 is MDHEN and CDR2 is SYDVKM. The CDR3 DNA reads as TGTGCCAGCCAGGGCGCGAACACCGGGGAGCTGTTTTTT. Its translation is CASQGANTGELFF.

In this sample, this clone turned up a few times. The rearrangement links TRBV28 to TRBJ1-1, with TRBD1 matching over 9 bases. The V segment lost 7 bases and the J segment 1 base; nucleotides outside the gene matches: 10. The germline V gene encodes CDR1 MDHEN and CDR2 SYDVKM. The CDR3 runs to 16 residues. CDR3 coding DNA: TGTGCCAGCAACTCTAGACAGGGGGTGAGGAACACTGAAGCTTTCTTT. Its translation is CASNSRQGVRNTEAFF.

This clone occurred many times. The chain is built from TRBV18 and TRBJ1-5, with 7 bases fitting TRBD1. V gave up 4 bases and J gave up 6 bases; unmatched junction bases: 9. This CDR3 region has 15 residues. Germline CDR1 is KGHSH and CDR2 is LQKENI. DNA of the CDR3: TGTGCCAGCTCACGACAGGGCGACGGCAGTCAGCCCCAGCATTTT. Translating it yields CASSRQGDGSQPQHF.

This clone appeared many times. V is TRBV20-1 and J is TRBJ2-1; TRBD2 matches at 9 bases. This CDR3 spans 14 amino acids. J was trimmed by 9 bases and V by 3 bases; bases with no gene match: 9. Germline assignment: CDR1 DFQATT and CDR2 SNEGSKA (reference sequence). This chain's CDR3 is CSASGGRALGEQFF. The DNA for the CDR3 is TGCAGTGCTAGCGGCGGGAGGGCCCTCGGTGAGCAGTTCTTC.

This clone was seen repeatedly, ten times or more. The chain combines TRBV29-1 with TRBJ2-4, with D possibly TRBD1 on 5 matching bases. The CDR3 has 15 amino acids. CDR1 and CDR2 from the germline V gene are SQVTM and ANQGSEA. The V gene lost 1 base and the J gene lost 3 bases, with 13 bases spanning the gap. The CDR3 sequence is CSVEVAGFGKNIQYF. The CDR3 nucleotides read TGCAGCGTTGAAGTAGCAGGGTTTGGCAAAAACATTCAGTACTTC.

This clone was observed at least ten times. The J gene is TRBJ2-5, the V gene TRBV20-1; D gene unclear. Trimming removed 5 bases from V and 2 bases from J, with 15 bases in between. CDR3 size: 14 residues. Germline CDR1 DFQATT, CDR2 SNEGSKA (reference sequence). The CDR3 here is CSAYIPLGQETQYF. The CDR3 DNA is TGCAGTGCTTATATTCCGCTCGGGCAAGAGACCCAGTACTTC.

This rearrangement joins TRBV19 to TRBJ1-5, with 12 nucleotides matching TRBD1. CDR1 is LNHDA and CDR2 is SQIVND in the germline V gene (reference sequence). With 3 bases clipped from V and 7 bases from J, the junction kept 4 bases outside the gene matches. The length of the CDR3 is 15 residues. CDR3 bases: TGTGCCAGTAGTATGAGGGACAGGGGGCAACAGCCCCAGCATTTT. Protein sequence: CASSMRDRGQQPQHF.

This clone occurred many times. CDR3 in amino acids: CASSERVGGAWGQPQHF. The CDR3 bases are TGTGCCAGCAGTGAACGGGTTGGGGGGGCGTGGGGACAGCCCCAGCATTTT. The genes are TRBV6-1 and TRBJ1-5, with a tentative D call TRBD1 (6 bases). V lost 2 bases and J 7 bases, leaving 21 bases between the germline ends. The CDR3 is 17 amino acids. CDR1 is MNHNS, CDR2 SASEGT, per germline.

V and J are TRBV28 and TRBJ2-2; 7 nucleotides line up with TRBD2. The CDR3 extends over 16 amino acids. Germline V CDR1 and CDR2: MDHEN, SYDVKM. Trimming took 7 bases from V and 5 from J; bases not matched to a gene: 13. The CDR3 reads CASTNSGFARTGELFF. As DNA, the CDR3 is TGTGCCAGCACCAATAGCGGGTTCGCTCGAACCGGGGAGCTGTTTTTT.

At least ten counts were recorded for this clone. J is TRBJ1-2 and V is TRBV27; 7 nucleotides agree with TRBD1. In germline, CDR1 is MNHEY, CDR2 SMNVEV (reference sequence). The CDR3 is made up of 14 amino acids. Trimming took 6 bases from V and 2 from J; bases not matched to a gene: 6. For the CDR3, the DNA is TGTGCCAGCAGGAGACAGGGTTCCAACTATGGCTACACCTTC. Translating it yields CASRRQGSNYGYTF.